A single sample gave rise to the 10 T cell receptor beta chains below, sequenced in a study of T cell repertoires in cytomegalovirus infection. MiXCR was run by TCRdb on the reads, yielding one entry per CDR3 protein. The sample has about 89,000 distinct CDR3 sequences, about 29% seen once. Antigens of these TCRs are unknown. This sample comprised CD8+ T cells from cultured PBMCs, obtained from culture after CMV antigen stimulation. These receptors were taken from a human donor in good health (CMV status not recorded). Some clones in this sample may be carry-over from other donors' samples.

The chain employs TRBV4-1 and TRBJ1-2; 10 nucleotides match TRBD1. This CDR3 spans 15 amino acids. Germline CDR1 MGHRA, CDR2 YSYEKL. Unmatched junction bases numbered 5, after V lost 5 bases and J lost 2 bases. The DNA for the CDR3 is TGCGCCAGCAGCAACGCGGGACAGGGGAACTATGGCTACACCTTC. Translation: CASSNAGQGNYGYTF.

This clonotype was counted only a few times. V and J are TRBV4-1 and TRBJ1-1, with D perhaps matching TRBD1 (6 bases). The CDR3 extends over 13 amino acids. V was clipped by 3 bases and J by 4 bases, with 9 bases between them. Germline V CDR1 and CDR2: MGHRA, YSYEKL. CDR3 sequence (DNA): TGCGCCAGCAGCCATCCCAGGGGCACTGAAGCTTTCTTT. This sequence encodes CASSHPRGTEAFF.

The genes are TRBV7-6 and TRBJ2-7; weak D call: TRBD2 (6 bases). CDR1 and CDR2 (germline): SGHVS, FNYEAQ. Trimming cost V 3 bases and J 6 bases, with 9 bases left between them. The CDR3 is 12 amino acids. CDR3 amino acids: CASSFAGREQYF. The DNA of the CDR3 is TGTGCCAGCAGCTTTGCGGGACGCGAGCAGTACTTC.

This clonotype was counted only a few times. The V call is TRBV7-9, the J call TRBJ2-1, with D perhaps TRBD1 or TRBD2 (5 bases each). Deletions cut 2 bases from V and 7 bases from J, with 12 bases between. The CDR3 length is 14 residues. The germline CDR1 and CDR2 sequences are SEHNR and FQNEAQ (reference sequence). The CDR3 loop is CASSLIGWGNEQFF. CDR3 DNA sequence: TGTGCCAGCAGCTTAATAGGGTGGGGGAATGAGCAGTTCTTC.

V gene TRBV6-6 combines with J gene TRBJ1-5; no firm D call. CDR1 and CDR2 (germline): MNHNY, SVGAGI (reference sequence). The germline V and J ends were trimmed by 7 bases and 5 bases, with 9 bases remaining between them. The length of the CDR3 is 12 residues. In DNA, the CDR3 is TGTGCCAGCAACGCGGGTTATCAGCCCCAGCATTTT. Amino acids: CASNAGYQPQHF.

The chain links TRBV4-1 to TRBJ2-3, with D unresolved. CDR3 size: 15 residues. The V and J ends lost 3 bases and 2 bases respectively, with 12 bases between them. CDR1 is MGHRA and CDR2 is YSYEKL in the germline V gene. The CDR3 sequence: CASSHSTGNTDTQYF. Written as DNA, the CDR3 is TGCGCCAGCAGCCATTCGACGGGTAACACAGATACGCAGTATTTT.

The rearrangement uses TRBV14 and TRBJ2-1, with D perhaps being TRBD1 or TRBD2 (6 bases each). Trimming took off 3 bases at V and 7 bases at J, with 19 bases between the two ends. The CDR3 runs to 16 residues. Germline CDR1 and CDR2: SGHDN and FVKESK. CDR3 bases: TGTGCCAGCAGCCAGGTGGGGGGCAGTGAGGGAAATGAGCAGTTCTTC. Protein product: CASSQVGGSEGNEQFF.

The chain links TRBV27 to TRBJ1-1; TRBD1 matches 7 bases. Per germline, CDR1 MNHEY and CDR2 SMNVEV (reference sequence). This CDR3 comprises 16 residues. Trimming at V came to 7 bases and at J to 1 base, leaving 12 bases not matched to a gene. CDR3 coding DNA: TGTGCCAGCACCCACTATAAGGGGGCCTCGAACACTGAAGCTTTCTTT. This translates into CASTHYKGASNTEAFF.

The chain links TRBV11-2 to TRBJ1-1; D is ambiguous. Trimming took 5 bases from V and 3 from J, leaving 10 bases between them. The CDR3 has 13 residues. Germline CDR1 and CDR2: SGHAT and FQNNGV. CDR3 nucleotide sequence: TGTGCCAGCAGCCCCATTAGCCACACTGAAGCTTTCTTT. It codes for CASSPISHTEAFF.

For this clonotype: A single base separates this from a much larger clone, so it may be a read error. The chain is built from TRBV2 and TRBJ1-6; the match to TRBD1 covers 8 bases. Germline V CDR1 and CDR2: SNHLY, FYNNEI. Trimming removed 10 bases from V and 8 bases from J; junction bases left unmatched: 13. CDR3 length: 15 residues. CDR3 DNA: TGTGCCAACACGGTCGCCGGACAGGGTTATTCACCCCTCCACTTT. Its protein product is CANTVAGQGYSPLHF.